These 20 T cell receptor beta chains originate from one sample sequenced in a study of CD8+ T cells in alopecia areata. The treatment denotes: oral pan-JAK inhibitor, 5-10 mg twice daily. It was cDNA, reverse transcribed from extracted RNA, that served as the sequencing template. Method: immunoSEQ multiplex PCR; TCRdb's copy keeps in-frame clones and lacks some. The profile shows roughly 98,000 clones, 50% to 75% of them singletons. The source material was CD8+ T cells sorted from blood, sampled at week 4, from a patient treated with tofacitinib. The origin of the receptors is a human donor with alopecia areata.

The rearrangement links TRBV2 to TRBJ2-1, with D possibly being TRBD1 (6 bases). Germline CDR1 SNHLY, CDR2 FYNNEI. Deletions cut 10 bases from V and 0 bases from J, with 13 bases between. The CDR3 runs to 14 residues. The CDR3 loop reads CATAGVSSYNEQFF. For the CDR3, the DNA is TGTGCCACCGCAGGGGTCAGCTCCTACAATGAGCAGTTCTTC.

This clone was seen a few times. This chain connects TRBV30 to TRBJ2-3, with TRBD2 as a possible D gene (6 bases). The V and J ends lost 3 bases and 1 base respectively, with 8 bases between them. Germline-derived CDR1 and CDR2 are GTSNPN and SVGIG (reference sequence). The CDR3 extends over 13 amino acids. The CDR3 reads CAWSGSGTDTQYF. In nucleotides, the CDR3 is TGTGCCTGGAGCGGGAGCGGCACAGATACGCAGTATTTT.

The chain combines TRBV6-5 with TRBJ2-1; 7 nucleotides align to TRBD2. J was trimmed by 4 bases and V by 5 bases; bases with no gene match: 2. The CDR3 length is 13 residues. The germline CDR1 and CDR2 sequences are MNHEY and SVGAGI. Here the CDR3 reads CASSGGEYNEQFF. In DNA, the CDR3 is TGTGCCAGCAGTGGGGGGGAGTACAATGAGCAGTTCTTC.

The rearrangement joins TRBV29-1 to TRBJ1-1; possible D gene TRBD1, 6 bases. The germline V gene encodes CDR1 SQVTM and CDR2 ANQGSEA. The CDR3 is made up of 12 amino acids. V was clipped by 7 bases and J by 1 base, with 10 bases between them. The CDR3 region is CSAEQGNTEAFF. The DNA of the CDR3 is TGCAGCGCCGAACAGGGGAACACTGAAGCTTTCTTT.

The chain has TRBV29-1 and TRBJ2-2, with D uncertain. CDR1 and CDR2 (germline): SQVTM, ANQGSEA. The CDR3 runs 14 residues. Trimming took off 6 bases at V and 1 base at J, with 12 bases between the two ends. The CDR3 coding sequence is TGCAGCGTGGCCCCTGGCGGGAACACCGGGGAGCTGTTTTTT. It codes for CSVAPGGNTGELFF.

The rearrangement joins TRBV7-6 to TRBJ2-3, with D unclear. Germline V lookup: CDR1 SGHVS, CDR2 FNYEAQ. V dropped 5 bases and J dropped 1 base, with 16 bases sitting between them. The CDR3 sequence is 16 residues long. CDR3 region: CASSPAPDPGTDTQYF. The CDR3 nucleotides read TGTGCCAGCAGCCCGGCCCCGGATCCCGGCACAGATACGCAGTATTTT.

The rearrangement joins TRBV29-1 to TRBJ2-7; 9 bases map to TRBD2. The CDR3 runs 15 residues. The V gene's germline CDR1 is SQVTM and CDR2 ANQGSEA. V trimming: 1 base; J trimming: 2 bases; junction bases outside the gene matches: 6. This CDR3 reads CSVEGLAGRAYEQYF. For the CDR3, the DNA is TGCAGCGTTGAAGGGCTAGCGGGGAGAGCCTACGAGCAGTACTTC.

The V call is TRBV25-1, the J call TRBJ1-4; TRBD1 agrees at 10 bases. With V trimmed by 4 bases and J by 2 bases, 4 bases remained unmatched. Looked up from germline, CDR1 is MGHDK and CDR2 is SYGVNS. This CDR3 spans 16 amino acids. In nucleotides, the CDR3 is TGTGCCAGCAGTGCGACAGGGGGCGGTACTAATGAAAAACTGTTTTTT. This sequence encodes CASSATGGGTNEKLFF.

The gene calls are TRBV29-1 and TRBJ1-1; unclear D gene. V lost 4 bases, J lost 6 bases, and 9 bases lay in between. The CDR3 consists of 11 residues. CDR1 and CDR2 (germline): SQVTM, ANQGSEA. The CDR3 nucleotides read TGCAGCGTTGTCAGGCAGGCTGAAGCTTTCTTT. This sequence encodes CSVVRQAEAFF.

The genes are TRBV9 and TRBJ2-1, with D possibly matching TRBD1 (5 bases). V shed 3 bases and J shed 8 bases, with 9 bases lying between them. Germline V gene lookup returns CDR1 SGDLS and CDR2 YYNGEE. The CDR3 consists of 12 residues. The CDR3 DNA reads TGTGCCAGCAGCGAGGGGTACCATGAGCAGTTCTTC. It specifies CASSEGYHEQFF.

The CDR3 nucleotides read TGTGCCATCAGTGAGGTCGGGACTAGCGGGAGGGCCGAAGAGCAGTACTTC. It translates to CAISEVGTSGRAEEQYF. The V call is TRBV10-3, the J call TRBJ2-7; 16 nucleotides agree with TRBD2. This CDR3 is built from 17 residues. The V gene's germline CDR1 is ENHRY and CDR2 SYGVKD. V trimming: 2 bases; J trimming: 7 bases; junction bases outside the gene matches: 8.

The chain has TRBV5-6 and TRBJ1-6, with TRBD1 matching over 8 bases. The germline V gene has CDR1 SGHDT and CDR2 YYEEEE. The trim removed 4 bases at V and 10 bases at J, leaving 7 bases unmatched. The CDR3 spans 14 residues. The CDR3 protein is CASSPGQGWSPLHF. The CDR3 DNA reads TGTGCCAGCAGCCCCGGACAGGGCTGGTCACCCCTCCACTTT.

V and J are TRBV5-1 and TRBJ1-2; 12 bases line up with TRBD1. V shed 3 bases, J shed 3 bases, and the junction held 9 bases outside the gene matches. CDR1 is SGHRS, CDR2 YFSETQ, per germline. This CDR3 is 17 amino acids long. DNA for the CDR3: TGCGCCAGCAGCTCTACCCCCGGGACAGGGGGCGACTATGGCTACACCTTC. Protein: CASSSTPGTGGDYGYTF.

The CDR3: CASSQGYREHQPQHF. The DNA of the CDR3 is TGCGCCAGCAGCCAAGGGTATAGGGAGCATCAGCCCCAGCATTTT. The rearrangement uses TRBV4-1 and TRBJ1-5; D is unresolved. Trimming left V 1 base short and J 5 bases short, with 12 bases between. Germline CDR1 is MGHRA and CDR2 is YSYEKL. This CDR3 has 15 residues.

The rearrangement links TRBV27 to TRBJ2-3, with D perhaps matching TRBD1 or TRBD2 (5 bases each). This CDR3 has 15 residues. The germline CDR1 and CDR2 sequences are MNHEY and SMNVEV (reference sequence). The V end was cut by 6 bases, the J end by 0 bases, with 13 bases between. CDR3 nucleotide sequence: TGTGCCAGCAGATCTGGGACGCTTAGCACAGATACGCAGTATTTT. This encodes CASRSGTLSTDTQYF.

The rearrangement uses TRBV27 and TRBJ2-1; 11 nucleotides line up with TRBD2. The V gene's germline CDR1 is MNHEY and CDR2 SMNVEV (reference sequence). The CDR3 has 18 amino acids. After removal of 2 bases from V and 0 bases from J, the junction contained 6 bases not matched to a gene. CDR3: CASSLGIAGGISYNEQFF. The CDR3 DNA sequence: TGTGCCAGCAGTTTAGGGATAGCGGGAGGGATCTCCTACAATGAGCAGTTCTTC.

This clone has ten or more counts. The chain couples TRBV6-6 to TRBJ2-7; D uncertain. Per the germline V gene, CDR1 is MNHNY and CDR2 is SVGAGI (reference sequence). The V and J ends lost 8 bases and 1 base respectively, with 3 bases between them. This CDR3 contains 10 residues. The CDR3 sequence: CASLSYEQYF. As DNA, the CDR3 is TGTGCCAGCCTTTCCTACGAGCAGTACTTC.

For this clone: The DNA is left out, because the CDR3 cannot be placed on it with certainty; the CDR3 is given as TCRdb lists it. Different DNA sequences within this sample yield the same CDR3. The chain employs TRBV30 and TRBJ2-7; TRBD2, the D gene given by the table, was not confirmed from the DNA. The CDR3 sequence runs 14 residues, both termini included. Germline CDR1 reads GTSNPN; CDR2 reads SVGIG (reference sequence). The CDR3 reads CAWSVGAGNDEQYF.

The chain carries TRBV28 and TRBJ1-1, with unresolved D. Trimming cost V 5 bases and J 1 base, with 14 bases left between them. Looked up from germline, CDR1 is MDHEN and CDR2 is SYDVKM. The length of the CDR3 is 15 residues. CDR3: CASSLLETANTEAFF. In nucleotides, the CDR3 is TGTGCCAGCAGTCTCCTTGAGACTGCGAACACTGAAGCTTTCTTT. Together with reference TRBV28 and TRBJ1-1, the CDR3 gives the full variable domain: DVKVTQSSRYLVKRTGEKVFLECVQDMDHENMFWYRQDPGLGLRLIYFSYDVKMKEKGDIPEGYSVSREKKERFSLILESASTNQTSMYLCASSLLETANTEAFFGQGTRLTVV.

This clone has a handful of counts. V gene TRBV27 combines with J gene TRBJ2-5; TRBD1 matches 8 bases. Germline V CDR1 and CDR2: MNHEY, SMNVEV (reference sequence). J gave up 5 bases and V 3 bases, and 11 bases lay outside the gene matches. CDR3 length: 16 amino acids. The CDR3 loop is CASSLGGQGIRETQYF. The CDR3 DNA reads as TGTGCCAGCAGTTTGGGAGGACAGGGTATAAGGGAGACCCAGTACTTC.